The 8 T cell receptor beta chains reported below all come from one sample, sequenced in a study of T cells in Graves' hyperthyroidism and ophthalmopathy. It was RNA transcripts that yielded the amplified TCR beta CDR3 regions. An initial round of RT-PCR targeting the TCR CDR3 relied on the HTBI primer set. TCRdb re-derived calls from the multiplex PCR reads in MiXCR, one entry per CDR3 protein. The sample has 530,000 or so distinct CDR3 sequences, under 60% seen once. Input material: peripheral blood or thyroid tissue (not recorded which). Source of these receptors: a woman younger than 35 with Graves' hyperthyroidism.

This chain connects TRBV24-1 to TRBJ2-1; TRBD2 aligns across 9 bases. CDR3 length equals 14 residues. CDR1 is KGHDR, CDR2 SFDVKD, per germline. The V gene end was trimmed by 4 bases and the J gene end by 11 bases; junction bases not matched to a gene: 8. The CDR3 loop is CATSDRSGRSQQFF. Written as DNA, the CDR3 is TGTGCCACCAGTGACCGTAGCGGGAGATCTCAGCAGTTCTTC.

In its sample, this clonotype was seen a few times. In nucleotides, the CDR3 is TGTGCCAGCAGTTCCCTAGGAGGCGGGAGGAGGAATGAGCAGTTCTTC. Residues: CASSSLGGGRRNEQFF. The chain employs TRBV14 and TRBJ2-7; 8 nucleotides align to TRBD2. The J call may be mistaken, given a closer DNA end match to TRBJ2-1. The CDR3 covers 16 residues. Germline V gene sequence: CDR1 SGHDN, CDR2 FVKESK.

Many counts were recorded for this clonotype. The rearrangement uses TRBV20-1 and TRBJ2-7; 11 bases map to TRBD2. CDR3 length equals 16 residues. Losses at the gene ends were 0 bases for V and 2 bases for J; bases not matched to a gene: 6. Germline-derived CDR1 and CDR2 are DFQATT and SNEGSKA (reference sequence). The DNA of the CDR3 is TGCAGTGCTAGAGATGGGGGGACTAGCGGAGCCTACGAGCAGTACTTC. Translation gives CSARDGGTSGAYEQYF.

The sample holds a few counts of this clonotype. This chain uses TRBV20-1 with TRBJ2-5; the D gene is possibly TRBD2 (6 bases). The J call is doubtful: the DNA matches TRBJ2-1 better. The CDR3 consists of 11 residues. From germline, CDR1 is DFQATT and CDR2 SNEGSKA (reference sequence). CDR3 in amino acids: CSAGGRGEQFF. Written as DNA, the CDR3 is TGCAGTGCGGGAGGTAGAGGTGAGCAGTTCTTC.

The V gene is TRBV2, the J gene TRBJ1-2; D perhaps matches TRBD1 (5 bases). CDR3 size: 15 residues. V lost 4 bases to trimming and J lost 0 bases, with 12 bases between them. Germline V gene sequence: CDR1 SNHLY, CDR2 FYNNEI. The CDR3 sequence: CASSAKDSPNYGYTF. The DNA for the CDR3 is TGTGCCAGCAGTGCCAAAGACAGCCCTAACTATGGCTACACCTTC.

This rearrangement joins TRBV10-3 to TRBJ2-7; TRBD1 aligns across 8 bases. The trim removed 6 bases at V and 3 bases at J, leaving 4 bases unmatched. From germline, CDR1 is ENHRY and CDR2 SYGVKD. CDR3 size: 13 residues. The DNA of the CDR3 is TGTGCCATCAGCAGGACAGGGTTCTACGAGCAGTACTTC. It yields the protein CAISRTGFYEQYF.

The genes are TRBV2 and TRBJ1-3, with 8 bases aligning to TRBD1. CDR1 SNHLY and CDR2 FYNNEI come from the germline V gene. With V trimmed by 5 bases and J by 11 bases, 11 bases remained unmatched. The CDR3 extends over 14 amino acids. The CDR3 reads CASSSGTGERSIYF. The CDR3 bases are TGTGCCAGCAGTTCAGGGACAGGCGAACGGTCCATATATTTT.

This clonotype was seen at least ten times. The CDR3, as DNA: TGTGCCAGCAGCTTAGCGGGCAGGGGGCTTTACGAGCAGTACTTC. Protein product: CASSLAGRGLYEQYF. This rearrangement joins TRBV7-6 to TRBJ2-7; 8 positions agree with TRBD1. Germline V CDR1 and CDR2: SGHVS, FNYEAQ. V lost 0 bases, J lost 4 bases, and 5 bases stayed unmatched. The CDR3 is 15 residues long.